This T cell receptor (beta chain) was retrieved from a study of identical twins. TCRdb recomputed calls from the 5' RACE reads with MiXCR, one row per CDR3 protein. Of 700,000 or so distinct CDR3 sequences in the sample, 8.5% to 9.5% are singletons; the top ten hold 0.75% to 1%. This same sample was also part of a study on yellow fever vaccine responses in identical twins.

This TCR was recovered from a woman aged 18 to 35 in good health. Material: PBMCs.

CDR3 nucleotide sequence: TGCGCCAGCAGGGTAGGGACTAGCGGACAAATCGTGGAGACCCAGTACTTC. Translated: CASRVGTSGQIVETQYF. The chain uses TRBV5-1 and TRBJ2-5; 11 bases align to TRBD2. The CDR3 contains 17 residues. V dropped 5 bases and J dropped 5; count of bases not matched to a gene: 14. Germline lookup yields CDR1 SGHRS and CDR2 YFSETQ.